Listed here are 11 T cell receptor beta chains from one sample, sequenced in a study of T cell repertoires in cytomegalovirus infection. Each CDR3 protein is one row after TCRdb ran MiXCR on the reads. Of 200,000 to 300,000 distinct CDR3 sequences listed, roughly 6.5% were seen once; the top ten hold around 6.5%. Material for sequencing was PBMCs. The receptors originated from a human donor in good health (CMV status not recorded). Some clones in this sample may be carry-over from other donors' samples.

The table lists this clonotype with many counts. V usage is TRBV10-3 and J usage is TRBJ2-1, with D perhaps assigned TRBD1 or TRBD2 (7 bases each). The CDR3 runs to 16 residues. Germline V lookup: CDR1 ENHRY, CDR2 SYGVKD. The germline V and J ends were trimmed by 10 bases and 4 bases, with 23 bases remaining between them. The CDR3 loop reads CATSVETGREYNEQFF. CDR3 bases: TGTGCCACCAGCGTGGAGACAGGGAGGGAGTACAATGAGCAGTTCTTC.

At least ten counts were recorded for this clonotype. CDR3 amino acids: CSTGTLDTGELFF. CDR3 DNA sequence: TGCAGTACGGGGACATTGGACACCGGGGAGCTGTTTTTT. The J gene is TRBJ2-2, the V gene TRBV29-1; possible D gene TRBD1, 6 bases. In germline, CDR1 is SQVTM, CDR2 ANQGSEA. The CDR3 covers 13 residues.

This clonotype was found many times. This chain links TRBV7-9 with TRBJ1-4; D perhaps matches TRBD1 (5 bases). This CDR3 spans 13 amino acids. Looked up from germline, CDR1 is SEHNR and CDR2 is FQNEAQ (reference sequence). V was clipped by 5 bases and J by 8 bases, with 12 bases between them. The CDR3 nucleotides are TGTGCCAGCAGCAATAGGGGAGGCGAAAAACTGTTTTTT. It codes for CASSNRGGEKLFF.

This clonotype was observed many times. The chain recombines TRBV19 with TRBJ2-5; D assignment may be TRBD1 or TRBD2 (6 bases each). Germline V lookup: CDR1 LNHDA, CDR2 SQIVND (reference sequence). V lost 2 bases to trimming and J lost 3 bases, with 13 bases between them. The CDR3 extends over 15 amino acids. The CDR3, as DNA: TGTGCCAGTAGTATACCCCACGGGGGCGAAGAGACCCAGTACTTC. It yields the protein CASSIPHGGEETQYF.

This clonotype has at least ten counts. The gene calls are TRBV7-8 and TRBJ2-1, with TRBD2 matching over 9 bases. The CDR3 is 14 amino acids. From germline, CDR1 is SGHVS and CDR2 FQNEAQ. The trim removed 4 bases at V and 6 bases at J, leaving 4 bases unmatched. Written as DNA, the CDR3 is TGTGCCAGCAGCTGGGGGGGACTAGCCAATGAGCAGTTCTTC. This encodes CASSWGGLANEQFF.

This clonotype was counted ten times or more. This chain uses TRBV9 with TRBJ1-1; tentatively, D is TRBD1 (5 bases). Trimming removed 0 bases at V and 4 bases at J, with 13 bases between. The CDR3 consists of 15 residues. Per the germline V gene, CDR1 is SGDLS and CDR2 is YYNGEE. The DNA for the CDR3 is TGTGCCAGCAGCGTAGGAGGCAGGGCGGCCACTGAAGCTTTCTTT. Its translation: CASSVGGRAATEAFF. Full variable domain (rest looked up from reference TRBV9 and TRBJ1-1): DSGVTQTPKHLITATGQRVTLRCSPRSGDLSVYWYQQSLDQGLQFLIQYYNGEERAKGNILERFSAQQFPDLHSELNLSSLELGDSALYFCASSVGGRAATEAFFGQGTRLTVV.

This clonotype showed up many times. The chain uses TRBV6-4 and TRBJ1-2; D possibly corresponds to TRBD1 (5 bases). The CDR3 loop spans 16 amino acids. Trimming shortened V by 7 bases and J by 0 bases, and 18 bases separated the two germline ends. Germline assignment: CDR1 MRHNA and CDR2 SNTAGT. CDR3: CASKLSRDGSNYGYTF. The CDR3 nucleotides read TGTGCCAGCAAACTCTCTCGGGACGGATCTAACTATGGCTACACCTTC.

CDR3 sequence: CASNDRGNTEAFF. The CDR3 nucleotides read TGCGCCAGCAATGACAGGGGGAACACTGAAGCTTTCTTT. The chain joins TRBV4-3 to TRBJ1-1; 8 nucleotides line up with TRBD1. From germline, CDR1 is LGHNA and CDR2 YSLEER. The length of the CDR3 is 13 residues. With V trimmed by 7 bases and J by 1 base, 2 bases remained unmatched.

This clonotype was recorded at least ten times. The chain employs TRBV5-6 and TRBJ1-4; TRBD1 matches at 8 bases. Germline assignment: CDR1 SGHDT and CDR2 YYEEEE. This CDR3 has 16 residues. V gave up 2 bases and J gave up 5 bases; unmatched junction bases: 8. CDR3 coding DNA: TGTGCCAGCAGCTTACTGGACAGGGACCGAAATGAAAAACTGTTTTTT. The encoded protein is CASSLLDRDRNEKLFF.

There are many counts of this clonotype. The chain has TRBV2 and TRBJ1-2; D unresolved. Trimming pared 8 bases from V and 6 bases from J, leaving 7 bases between. CDR1 is SNHLY and CDR2 is FYNNEI in the germline V gene. The CDR3 extends over 10 amino acids. The chain's CDR3 is CASVTNGYTF. The CDR3 DNA is TGTGCCAGCGTCACAAATGGCTACACCTTC.

The rearrangement links TRBV15 to TRBJ1-1; D remains ambiguous. Germline V gene data show CDR1 as LNHNV and CDR2 as YYDKDF (reference sequence). Trimming shortened V by 0 bases and J by 0 bases, and 8 bases separated the two germline ends. This CDR3 has 15 residues. This CDR3 is CATSRDLGVNTEAFF. DNA for the CDR3: TGTGCCACCAGCAGAGATCTTGGGGTGAACACTGAAGCTTTCTTT.